These T cell receptor beta chains were read from a single sample in a study of OX40 agonist ivuxolimab in advanced cancers. Sequencing used immunoSEQ multiplex PCR; TCRdb keeps in-frame clones, though not all of them. The data hold under 85,000 clones, with just over 85% observed a single time. Sequenced here: CD4+ or CD8+ T cells sorted from blood, sampled in a trial of the OX40 agonist ivuxolimab. All receptors come from an adult with an advanced solid tumor such as melanoma, head and neck, liver or kidney cancer. Each CDR3 is given with its conserved first and last residue. D genes are given only for firm matches. Clone size appears in some rows only: once, few, many, or a class for an expanded clone.

d_gene,j_gene,abundance,v_gene,CDR3nt,CDR3aa
TRBD2,TRBJ2-3,.,TRBV4-1,TGCGCCAGCAGCCAAACCGGGACTAGCGGGAGGGGAAGCACAGATACGCAGTATTTT,CASSQTGTSGRGSTDTQYF
TRBD2,TRBJ2-1,.,TRBV2,TGTGCCAGTTCTCGGGCTAGCGGGAGTGTTGAGCAGTTCTTC,CASSRASGSVEQFF
.,TRBJ1-4,.,TRBV5-1,TGCGCCAGCAGCCCGGTCGGGGGGCCAGGTGAAAAACTGTTTTTT,CASSPVGGPGEKLFF
TRBD2,TRBJ2-2,few,TRBV10-2,TGCGCCAGCTTGTACTCCGGACTAGCGGGAGGAAACACCGGGGAGCTGTTTTTT,CASLYSGLAGGNTGELFF
TRBD2,TRBJ2-1,few,TRBV5-1,TGCGCCAGCAGCTTACTAGCGGGAGGGACATACAATGAGCAGTTCTTC,CASSLLAGGTYNEQFF
TRBD2,TRBJ2-1,.,TRBV28,TGTGCCAGCAGCCGGAGTCTAGCGGGGTACAATGAGCAGTTCTTC,CASSRSLAGYNEQFF
.,TRBJ1-2,.,TRBV6-5,TGTGCCAGCAGTTACTCGATAGTGAACTATGGCTACACCTTC,CASSYSIVNYGYTF
.,TRBJ2-7,.,TRBV29-1,TGCAGCGCAAATACTAGGAGCTACGAGCAGTACTTC,CSANTRSYEQYF
.,TRBJ1-2,.,TRBV28,TGTGCCAGCAGTCGAGGGGTCCCCAACTATGGCTACACCTTC,CASSRGVPNYGYTF
.,TRBJ2-3,.,TRBV6-1,TGTGCCAGCAGTGGGACTACCTGGGATACGCAGTATTTT,CASSGTTWDTQYF
TRBD2,TRBJ2-2,.,TRBV18,TGTGCCAGCTCACCCCCGGGACTAGCGGGAGTCGGCACCGGGGAGCTGTTTTTT,CASSPPGLAGVGTGELFF
TRBD1,TRBJ2-1,.,TRBV5-1,TGCGCCAGCAGCTATAACAGGGGTCACGATGAGCAGTTCTTC,CASSYNRGHDEQFF
.,TRBJ2-7,.,TRBV5-4,TGTGCCAGCAGCGTCGGGACGTCAACTTACGAGCAGTACTTC,CASSVGTSTYEQYF
TRBD1,TRBJ2-1,.,TRBV6-1,TGTGCCAGCAGTGGAGGGACAGGGTACAATGAGCAGTTCTTC,CASSGGTGYNEQFF
.,TRBJ1-4,medium-sized,TRBV11-3,TGTGCCAGCAGCCTCACAGCGGCAACTAATGAAAAACTGTTTTTT,CASSLTAATNEKLFF
.,TRBJ2-4,.,TRBV19,TGTGCCAGTAGTACCCCCGATCGGGCCAAAAACATTCAGTACTTC,CASSTPDRAKNIQYF
.,TRBJ2-5,.,TRBV4-2,TGTGCCAGCAGCCATTTATGGGAGTACCAAGAGACCCAGTACTTC,CASSHLWEYQETQYF
.,TRBJ2-7,.,TRBV10-1,TGCGCCAGCAGTGAGTCCGGGGGTCTGGCCGAGCAGTACTTC,CASSESGGLAEQYF
.,TRBJ2-7,.,TRBV5-1,TGCGCCAGCAGCTTGGACGGGTCGGGCTACGAGCAGTACTTC,CASSLDGSGYEQYF